A selection of T cell receptor beta chains follows, all from one sample in a study of T cell responses to AZD1222 COVID-19 vaccine. Produced via immunoSEQ multiplex PCR; TCRdb's table is partial and in-frame only. This table holds 150,000 or so clones, about 87% found once. The sequences come from peripheral blood, collected on day 0 of AZD1222 vaccination. The receptors come from an adult in good health. The CDR3 runs from the conserved cysteine through the conserved F or W. The D gene is left open where the match is weak. The size of a clone is reported for some rows only, either as once, few or many, or as a class for expanded clones.

TRBV6-6	TRBJ2-7	NA	TRBD1	CASSSGQGGEQYF	TGTGCCAGCAGTTCGGGACAGGGGGGCGAGCAGTACTTC
TRBV5-1	TRBJ2-6	NA	NA	CASTGNRDTSGANVLTF	TGCGCCAGCACAGGTAACAGGGACACCTCTGGGGCCAACGTCCTGACTTTC
TRBV11-2	TRBJ1-1	NA	NA	CASRSGMRITEAFF	TGTGCCAGCAGATCAGGGATGAGGATCACTGAAGCTTTCTTT
TRBV7-2	TRBJ2-6	NA	NA	CASRLSSGANVLTF	TGTGCCAGCAGGTTGAGCTCTGGGGCCAACGTCCTGACTTTC
TRBV6-4	TRBJ2-2	NA	NA	CASSDSAATSTGELFF	TGTGCCAGCAGTGACTCGGCAGCTACCTCCACCGGGGAGCTGTTTTTT
TRBV4-2	TRBJ2-5	NA	TRBD2	CASSLYLSGGERETQYF	TGTGCCAGCAGCCTTTATTTAAGCGGGGGGGAGCGGGAGACCCAGTACTTC
TRBV6-2/TRBV6-3	TRBJ2-7	NA	NA	CASSPIQGPTEQYF	TGTGCCAGCAGTCCAATACAGGGCCCGACCGAGCAGTACTTC
TRBV19	TRBJ1-2	NA	NA	CASSIPASLGYTF	TGTGCCAGTAGTATACCGGCCTCCCTGGGCTACACCTTC
TRBV7-9	TRBJ2-7	NA	NA	CASSLAGAYEQYF	TGTGCCAGCAGCTTAGCAGGGGCTTACGAGCAGTACTTC
TRBV10-3	TRBJ1-2	NA	NA	CAIRAGGVGYTF	TGTGCCATCAGGGCGGGGGGAGTAGGCTACACCTTC
TRBV28	TRBJ1-6	NA	NA	CASSRLSPNSPLHF	TGTGCCAGCAGCCGCCTCTCCCCTAATTCACCCCTCCACTTT
TRBV6-1	TRBJ1-2	few	NA	CASSEAGGWAYGYTF	TGTGCCAGCAGTGAAGCCGGGGGGTGGGCCTATGGCTACACCTTC
TRBV3-1/TRBV3-2	TRBJ2-1	NA	NA	CASSQEGGLTYNEQFF	TGTGCCAGCAGCCAAGAGGGCGGACTAACCTACAATGAGCAGTTCTTC
TRBV16	TRBJ1-4	few	NA	CASSQSSNEKLFF	TGTGCCAGCAGCCAATCAAGTAATGAAAAACTGTTTTTT
TRBV18	TRBJ2-7	NA	NA	CASSPGTATYEQYF	TGTGCCAGCTCACCGGGGACGGCCACCTACGAGCAGTACTTC
TRBV9	TRBJ1-2	NA	TRBD1	CASSAPVGQGVGYTF	TGTGCCAGCAGCGCCCCCGTCGGACAGGGGGTTGGCTACACCTTC
TRBV6-6	TRBJ1-2	once	TRBD1	CASKQGADGYTF	TGTGCCAGCAAACAGGGGGCTGATGGCTACACCTTC
TRBV18	TRBJ2-7	once	TRBD1	CASSPRTGFDEQYF	TGTGCCAGCTCACCACGGACAGGGTTCGACGAGCAGTACTTC
TRBV6-2/TRBV6-3	TRBJ2-7	NA	TRBD2	CASSYPQLGTSRPRFYEQYF	TGTGCCAGCAGTTACCCTCAGTTAGGGACTAGCCGCCCTAGATTCTACGAGCAGTACTTC
TRBV6-6	TRBJ2-7	NA	TRBD1	CASRTPGTGGYEQYF	TGTGCCAGCAGAACCCCGGGGACAGGGGGATACGAGCAGTACTTC
TRBV9	TRBJ2-7	NA	NA	CASSVVPGNEQYF	TGTGCCAGCAGCGTAGTTCCAGGGAACGAGCAGTACTTC
TRBV10-3	TRBJ1-2	NA	TRBD1	CASFRDSNYGYTF	TGTGCCAGCTTCCGGGACAGTAACTATGGCTACACCTTC
TRBV19	TRBJ1-1	NA	NA	CASSEGYTEAFF	TGTGCCAGTAGCGAGGGGTACACTGAAGCTTTCTTT
TRBV19	TRBJ1-4	NA	NA	CASSGTTNEKLFF	TGTGCCAGTTCGGGGACAACTAATGAAAAACTGTTTTTT
TRBV6-2/TRBV6-3	TRBJ1-6	NA	NA	CASSYTSNSPLHF	TGTGCCAGCAGTTACACCTCAAATTCACCCCTCCACTTT
TRBV6-1	TRBJ1-2	NA	TRBD1	CASSARPGQGARGYTF	TGTGCCAGCAGTGCACGGCCGGGACAGGGGGCCCGGGGCTACACCTTC